Each of the 30 T cell receptor beta chains below was sequenced from the same sample in a study of early T cells in non-severe SARS-CoV-2 infection. TCRdb re-derived calls from the 5' RACE reads in MiXCR, one entry per CDR3 protein. The table lists more than 60,000 distinct CDR3 sequences, roughly an eighth of them singletons. Sequences were derived from whole blood, sampled at baseline. Receptors originate from an adult who was a healthcare worker with PCR-confirmed SARS-CoV-2 infection or an uninfected control (not recorded which).

The J gene is TRBJ1-4, the V gene TRBV2; D is ambiguous. There are 13 residues in the CDR3. CDR1 SNHLY and CDR2 FYNNEI come from the germline V gene. V was cut by 6 bases and J by 8 bases, with 13 bases left in between. The CDR3 coding sequence is TGTGCCAGCAGATTTCGACCGGCAGAAAAACTGTTTTTT. Protein: CASRFRPAEKLFF.

This clonotype was seen many times. V and J are TRBV5-4 and TRBJ2-1, with a tentative D call TRBD2 (7 bases). Germline V lookup: CDR1 SGHNT, CDR2 YYREEE (reference sequence). There are 14 residues in the CDR3. With 6 bases removed from V and 5 bases from J, the gap between germline ends came to 15 bases. The CDR3 nucleotides read TGTGCCAGCAAGGGGGGGCAGGCAAACAATGAGCAGTTCTTC. This codes for CASKGGQANNEQFF.

For the CDR3, the DNA is TGTGCCACCAGCAGGCGGCCCCGGGACTCCACAAATGAGCAGTTCTTC. Translation gives CATSRRPRDSTNEQFF. The rearrangement uses TRBV15 and TRBJ2-1; D perhaps matches TRBD2 (6 bases). This CDR3 spans 16 amino acids. Germline CDR1 LNHNV, CDR2 YYDKDF (reference sequence). V dropped 3 bases and J dropped 7 bases, with 19 bases sitting between them.

The chain employs TRBV20-1 and TRBJ1-2, with D unclear. The germline V and J ends were trimmed by 6 bases and 7 bases, with 15 bases remaining between them. CDR3 length equals 12 residues. Germline CDR1 DFQATT, CDR2 SNEGSKA (reference sequence). The CDR3 sequence is CSATPIGSGYTF. In DNA, the CDR3 is TGCAGTGCCACCCCCATAGGATCTGGCTACACCTTC.

This rearrangement joins TRBV7-8 to TRBJ2-7, with TRBD2 matching 10 bases. The CDR3 is 16 residues long. Germline CDR1 is SGHVS and CDR2 is FQNEAQ. V shed 0 bases, J shed 4 bases, and the junction held 6 bases outside the gene matches. The CDR3 is CASSLAWKRGGYEQYF. The CDR3 DNA reads TGTGCCAGCAGCTTAGCGTGGAAGCGGGGGGGATACGAGCAGTACTTC. Drawing the rest from reference TRBV7-8 and TRBJ2-7, the complete variable domain is GAGVSQSPRYKVAKRGQDVALRCDPISGHVSLFWYQQALGQGPEFLTYFQNEAQLDKSGLPSDRFFAERPEGSVSTLKIQRTQQEDSAVYLCASSLAWKRGGYEQYFGPGTRLTVT.

The rearrangement links TRBV20-1 to TRBJ2-7, with D hard to call. The V and J ends lost 2 bases and 3 bases respectively, with 11 bases between them. This CDR3 is built from 13 residues. Per germline, CDR1 DFQATT and CDR2 SNEGSKA (reference sequence). In nucleotides, the CDR3 is TGCAGTGCTAGAACCCTAGAGTTCTACGAGCAGTACTTC. This encodes CSARTLEFYEQYF.

This clonotype has at least ten counts. The chain has TRBV2 and TRBJ2-7, with 9 bases matching TRBD2. The CDR3 has 15 residues. The V and J ends lost 6 bases and 1 base, in that order; junction bases with no gene match: 7. From germline, CDR1 is SNHLY and CDR2 FYNNEI. CDR3: CASRDAGGISYEQYF. DNA of the CDR3: TGTGCCAGCAGAGATGCGGGGGGGATTTCCTACGAGCAGTACTTC.

The chain recombines TRBV24-1 with TRBJ2-1; possibly TRBD1 for D (7 bases). V was cut by 3 bases and J by 2 bases, with 13 bases left in between. Germline V CDR1 and CDR2: KGHDR, SFDVKD. The CDR3 is 16 amino acids. CDR3 sequence: CATSDNQGGAYNEQFF. The CDR3 nucleotides are TGTGCCACCAGTGATAACCAGGGGGGCGCCTACAATGAGCAGTTCTTC.

V is TRBV27 and J is TRBJ2-3; 10 nucleotides agree with TRBD1. The CDR3 extends over 14 amino acids. J gave up 5 bases and V 8 bases, and 7 bases lay outside the gene matches. Germline loops: CDR1 MNHEY, CDR2 SMNVEV (reference sequence). The chain's CDR3 is CASSGTGELDTQYF. The CDR3 bases are TGTGCCAGCTCCGGGACAGGGGAGCTAGATACGCAGTATTTT.

This clonotype was recorded a few times. V is TRBV11-2 and J is TRBJ2-5, with 7 nucleotides matching TRBD1. Germline CDR1 is SGHAT and CDR2 is FQNNGV. After removal of 0 bases from V and 5 bases from J, the junction contained 3 bases not matched to a gene. This CDR3 region has 14 residues. CDR3 DNA sequence: TGTGCCAGCAGCTTAGATCTCAGGGGGGAGACCCAGTACTTC. Translating it yields CASSLDLRGETQYF.

This chain joins TRBV7-8 and TRBJ1-5; D is unresolved. This CDR3 region has 14 residues. Trimming pared 1 base from V and 5 bases from J, leaving 9 bases between. CDR1 is SGHVS and CDR2 is FQNEAQ in the germline V gene. As DNA, the CDR3 is TGTGCCAGCAGCTTAGTGGGATTGGATCAGCCCCAGCATTTT. This codes for CASSLVGLDQPQHF.

This clonotype has more than one count but fewer than ten. This sequence joins TRBV27 and TRBJ2-2; possibly TRBD2 for D (6 bases). CDR3 length: 15 residues. V was cut by 6 bases and J by 0 bases, with 11 bases left in between. Looked up from germline, CDR1 is MNHEY and CDR2 is SMNVEV (reference sequence). CDR3 sequence reads: CASRGGFANTGELFF. The CDR3 coding sequence is TGTGCCAGCAGAGGAGGGTTCGCGAACACCGGGGAGCTGTTTTTT.

This clonotype was recorded at least ten times. This chain joins TRBV6-5 and TRBJ1-1; 11 bases align to TRBD1. The CDR3 is 16 residues long. V shed 6 bases, J shed 4 bases, and the junction held 10 bases outside the gene matches. Germline-derived CDR1 and CDR2 are MNHEY and SVGAGI. CDR3 sequence: CASRRTGGAASTEAFF. As DNA, the CDR3 is TGTGCCAGCAGGCGGACAGGGGGCGCAGCGTCCACTGAAGCTTTCTTT.

The CDR3 nucleotides read TGCGCCAGCAGCTTGGGACAAGCGAAGACAGATACGCAGTATTTT. It codes for CASSLGQAKTDTQYF. The genes are TRBV5-1 and TRBJ2-3; D is unclear. Germline assignment: CDR1 SGHRS and CDR2 YFSETQ. The CDR3 is 15 amino acids. Trimming pared 0 bases from V and 3 bases from J, leaving 11 bases between.

The table lists this clonotype with many counts. The V and J genes are TRBV20-1 and TRBJ2-7; 7 bases align to TRBD1. The CDR3 extends over 15 amino acids. Per germline, CDR1 DFQATT and CDR2 SNEGSKA (reference sequence). The trim removed 0 bases at V and 4 bases at J, leaving 9 bases unmatched. In DNA, the CDR3 is TGCAGTGCTAGAGATCCGGCAGGGGGTGGATACGAGCAGTACTTC. Its protein product is CSARDPAGGGYEQYF.

This clonotype was counted only a few times. The V call is TRBV6-4, the J call TRBJ2-1, with TRBD2 matching 11 bases. The ends lost 2 bases at V and 6 bases at J; junction bases unmatched: 0. The germline gives CDR1 MRHNA, CDR2 SNTAGT. The CDR3 length is 14 residues. The DNA for the CDR3 is TGTGCCAGCAGTGACGGACTAGCGGGCAATGAGCAGTTCTTC. Translation: CASSDGLAGNEQFF.

This clonotype was observed a few times. The rearrangement links TRBV6-1 to TRBJ1-1; 9 bases are shared with TRBD1. The CDR3 has 15 amino acids. V was clipped by 6 bases and J by 1 base; unmatched bases: 6. The V gene's germline CDR1 is MNHNS and CDR2 SASEGT. The CDR3: CASSPVTGGNTEAFF. Here the CDR3 DNA reads TGTGCCAGCAGCCCCGTGACAGGGGGGAACACTGAAGCTTTCTTT.

V usage is TRBV29-1 and J usage is TRBJ2-2, with TRBD1 matching over 7 bases. V lost 8 bases and J lost 2; bases outside the gene matches: 8. Germline values: CDR1 SQVTM, CDR2 ANQGSEA. The CDR3 is 14 residues long. The CDR3 DNA sequence: TGCAGCACCCGGACAGGAGTTAACACCGGGGAGCTGTTTTTT. This encodes CSTRTGVNTGELFF.

This sequence joins TRBV7-9 and TRBJ1-2, with D maybe TRBD1 (5 bases). The CDR3 extends over 13 amino acids. The ends were cut back, 3 bases at V and 4 bases at J, with 9 bases in the middle. Germline values: CDR1 SEHNR, CDR2 FQNEAQ (reference sequence). Here the CDR3 reads CASSFEGIYGYTF. CDR3 DNA: TGTGCCAGCAGCTTTGAGGGGATCTATGGCTACACCTTC. The complete variable domain, with remaining parts taken from reference TRBV7-9 and TRBJ1-2, reads DTGVSQNPRHKITKRGQNVTFRCDPISEHNRLYWYRQTLGQGPEFLTYFQNEAQLEKSRLLSDRFSAERPKGSFSTLEIQRTEQGDSAMYLCASSFEGIYGYTFGSGTRLTVV.

In this sample, this clonotype turned up many times. CDR3 in DNA: TGTGCCAGCAGCGCCGACTCCGGGACAGACATCACAGATACGCAGTATTTT. Translation gives CASSADSGTDITDTQYF. The chain carries TRBV11-2 and TRBJ2-3; 7 positions agree with TRBD1. The J segment lost 2 bases and the V segment lost 5 bases, leaving 13 bases of the junction unmatched. This CDR3 region has 17 residues. CDR1 and CDR2 from the germline V gene are SGHAT and FQNNGV.

This clonotype was recorded a few times. The DNA of the CDR3 is TGTGCCAGCAGCTTGGGTTCGGGACTCCCCTACGAGCAGTACTTC. Protein product: CASSLGSGLPYEQYF. The gene calls are TRBV5-4 and TRBJ2-7; D possibly corresponds to TRBD2 (6 bases). Trimming removed 0 bases at V and 2 bases at J, with 12 bases between. CDR1 and CDR2 (germline): SGHNT, YYREEE (reference sequence). The CDR3 spans 15 residues.

This clonotype was seen a handful of times. The genes are TRBV20-1 and TRBJ1-6; tentatively, D is TRBD1 (5 bases). This CDR3 comprises 14 residues. CDR1 and CDR2 (germline): DFQATT, SNEGSKA (reference sequence). V was cut by 6 bases and J by 6 bases, with 15 bases left in between. The CDR3 spells CSAKGRQPNSPLHF. In DNA form, the CDR3 reads TGCAGTGCCAAGGGGCGACAGCCTAATTCACCCCTCCACTTT.

This chain connects TRBV5-4 to TRBJ2-2; TRBD2 agrees at 8 bases. The CDR3 is made up of 17 amino acids. The V gene's germline CDR1 is SGHNT and CDR2 YYREEE (reference sequence). Unmatched junction bases numbered 12, after V lost 4 bases and J lost 4 bases. The CDR3 region has the DNA TGTGCCAGCAGCGCCCTCCGATCGGGGGGGGTCACCGGGGAGCTGTTTTTT. Its protein product is CASSALRSGGVTGELFF.

This clonotype was observed many times. The chain employs TRBV3-1 and TRBJ2-5; D remains ambiguous. V gave up 4 bases and J gave up 7 bases, with 10 bases separating them. The CDR3 length is 12 residues. Germline V gives CDR1 LGHDT, CDR2 YNNKEL (reference sequence). The CDR3 sequence is CASSPRLGTQYF. CDR3 bases: TGTGCCAGCAGCCCCCGTTTGGGGACCCAGTACTTC.

This clonotype was seen a few times. The rearrangement uses TRBV7-9 and TRBJ2-2; D unclear. The V and J ends lost 2 bases and 8 bases respectively, with 3 bases between them. CDR1 and CDR2 from the germline V gene are SEHNR and FQNEAQ (reference sequence). The CDR3 is made up of 11 amino acids. For the CDR3, the DNA is TGTGCCAGCAGCTTACTTGGGGAGCTGTTTTTT. This codes for CASSLLGELFF. The entire variable domain, with the rest obtained from reference TRBV7-9 and TRBJ2-2, is as follows: DTGVSQNPRHKITKRGQNVTFRCDPISEHNRLYWYRQTLGQGPEFLTYFQNEAQLEKSRLLSDRFSAERPKGSFSTLEIQRTEQGDSAMYLCASSLLGELFFGEGSRLTVL.

This clonotype was recorded at least ten times. The V and J genes are TRBV7-8 and TRBJ1-5; D not certain. V lost 3 bases and J lost 7, with 10 bases in between. Per the germline V gene, CDR1 is SGHVS and CDR2 is FQNEAQ. The CDR3 covers 13 residues. CDR3 protein: CASSFQLGQPQHF. CDR3 nucleotide sequence: TGTGCCAGCAGCTTCCAGCTGGGGCAGCCCCAGCATTTT. The full variable domain, its missing parts supplied by reference TRBV7-8 and TRBJ1-5, is GAGVSQSPRYKVAKRGQDVALRCDPISGHVSLFWYQQALGQGPEFLTYFQNEAQLDKSGLPSDRFFAERPEGSVSTLKIQRTQQEDSAVYLCASSFQLGQPQHFGDGTRLSIL.

The genes are TRBV20-1 and TRBJ2-1; 11 bases agree with TRBD2. The ends lost 3 bases at V and 2 bases at J; junction bases unmatched: 15. This CDR3 is built from 19 residues. Germline assignment: CDR1 DFQATT and CDR2 SNEGSKA (reference sequence). The CDR3 is CSASSPRLAGFGTYNEQFF. The CDR3 nucleotides are TGCAGTGCTAGCTCTCCGCGACTAGCGGGGTTCGGGACCTACAATGAGCAGTTCTTC.

This sequence joins TRBV18 and TRBJ1-6; unclear D gene. CDR3 size: 15 residues. The V gene lost 3 bases and the J gene lost 7 bases, with 13 bases spanning the gap. CDR1 and CDR2 from the germline V gene are KGHSH and LQKENI. CDR3 in amino acids: CASSPASRPNSPLHF. DNA for the CDR3: TGTGCCAGCTCACCGGCCTCGAGACCCAATTCACCCCTCCACTTT.

J is TRBJ2-3 and V is TRBV7-2; the D gene is possibly TRBD1 (6 bases). V was shortened by 5 bases and J by 0 bases, with 12 bases between the two germline ends. This CDR3 has 15 residues. The germline gives CDR1 SGHTA, CDR2 FQGNSA. The CDR3 DNA reads as TGTGCCAGCAGCGCTCAGGGGCTAAGCACAGATACGCAGTATTTT. Encoded protein: CASSAQGLSTDTQYF.

The CDR3 spells CASTLDRDQPQHF. The CDR3 bases are TGTGCCAGTACCCTGGACCGGGATCAGCCCCAGCATTTT. The rearrangement uses TRBV19 and TRBJ1-5, with D hard to call. Trimming removed 7 bases from V and 5 bases from J, with 12 bases in between. Germline values: CDR1 LNHDA, CDR2 SQIVND (reference sequence). CDR3 length: 13 amino acids. Looking up the rest from reference TRBV19 and TRBJ1-5 gives the full variable domain: DGGITQSPKYLFRKEGQNVTLSCEQNLNHDAMYWYRQDPGQGLRLIYYSQIVNDFQKGDIAEGYSVSREKKESFPLTVTSAQKNPTAFYLCASTLDRDQPQHFGDGTRLSIL.